This TCR beta chain was identified during a study of blood T cell repertoires in COVID-19. Across the whole study: Sites in the United States, Italy and Spain provided acute and convalescent COVID-19 samples.

CDR1 and CDR2 from the germline V gene are SGHAT and FQNNGV. V was cut by 5 bases and J by 7 bases, with 3 bases left in between. The CDR3 contains 10 residues. Per the original data handling: For nucleated cells, counts were estimated from reference gene primer amplification. Sequencing used immunoSEQ multiplex PCR; TCRdb keeps in-frame clones, though not all of them. The DNA gave D and trimming, while V, J and clone size come from that table. The sample records fewer than 65,000 clones, roughly 88% being singletons. V and J are TRBV11-2 and TRBJ2-1, with D hard to call. The TCR comes from a young man with COVID-19, enrolled during active disease. Sequencing used peripheral blood. CDR3 DNA: TGTGCCAGCAGCATAAATGAGCAGTTCTTC. This gives the protein CASSINEQFF.